This T cell receptor (beta chain) was sequenced during a study of T cells in Graves' hyperthyroidism and ophthalmopathy. Points from the study as a whole: Expanded thyroid clonotypes (above 0.001) were mostly also found in blood.

Recently diagnosed hyperthyroidism of less than 2 months' duration affected patients aged 18 to 65. Uncontrolled infection, other autoimmune disease, pregnancy or lactation disqualified patients from enrolment. From 9 to 10 ml of fresh peripheral blood, PBMCs were isolated. RNA transcripts provided the source from which TCR beta CDR3 regions were amplified. Initially, a first-round RT-PCR of the TCR CDR3 employed the HTBI primer set. TCRdb passed the multiplex PCR reads through MiXCR, listing each CDR3 protein once. The repertoire includes some 620,000 distinct CDR3 sequences, 15% to 20% of them detected once, and 3.5% to 4% sits in the top ten. With regard to this clonotype: Antigen unknown.

The CDR3 has 15 residues. V lost 7 bases, J lost 7 bases, and 19 bases lay in between. Germline V lookup: CDR1 SGHAT, CDR2 FQNNGV. This chain joins TRBV11-2 and TRBJ2-2; maybe TRBD2 (6 bases). This clonotype was obtained from a woman aged 25 to 39 with Graves' hyperthyroidism. Sequencing input: blood. The CDR3 DNA sequence: TGTGCCAGCACGGGAGTTGTTCGAAAAAACGGGGAGCTGTTTTTT. Translation gives CASTGVVRKNGELFF.